This is a list of T cell receptor beta chains from one sample in a study of blood T cell repertoires in COVID-19. Libraries were prepared by immunoSEQ multiplex PCR; TCRdb keeps only in-frame clonotypes and omits some of them. The sample includes about 210,000 clones, 80% to 90% of them seen just once. What was sequenced was PBMCs or T cells enriched from blood (not recorded which). The receptors were sampled from a woman between 18 and 29 years old who had recovered from COVID-19. CDR3s include the opening cysteine and the closing phenylalanine or tryptophan. Each record gives: clone size, V gene, CDR3 protein. Clone size is shown for a subset of rows, as once, few, many or a class of expanded clone.

>.|TRBV5-4
CASSSGQGSQETQYF
>.|TRBV5-1
CASSLTRQGLNTEAFF
>.|TRBV28
CASSSEGQGAQGYTF
>.|TRBV14
CASSQDGQGAWREQFF
>.|TRBV30
CAWSVFLEGAGQETQYF
>.|TRBV30
CAWTRQEPEAFF
>.|TRBV29-1
CSVGIGGDTEAFF
>.|TRBV11-2
CASSPQGANTETFF
>.|TRBV9
CASSVRPGGSYEQYF
>.|TRBV6-1
CASSARQGALNNEKLFF
>.|TRBV12-5
CASGLDSTGNTIYF
>once|TRBV5-1
CASSLLPGGNQPQHF
>.|TRBV29-1
CSVESSGGTGELFF
>.|TRBV27
CASSLSYQRIFYEQYF
>.|TRBV29-1
CSVGVAGGRETQYF
>.|TRBV10-2
CASRVAGESYEQYF
>.|TRBV6-5
CASSFGGATNEKLFF
>once|TRBV7-2
CASSPRNYGYTF
>.|TRBV7-9
CASSTWLTAENSPLHF
>.|TRBV7-9
CASSPSTGEAFF
>.|TRBV7-9
CASSQLDKTGKLFF
>.|TRBV7-9
CASSLGGLVDQPQHF
>once|TRBV11-2
CASSSEEKLFF
>.|TRBV21-1
CASSLGRGGNNEQYF
>few|TRBV5-4
CASSFRGLAGSDTQYF
>.|TRBV5-1
CASSLVSGGPEAQYF
>few|TRBV2
CASSVLAHEQFF
>.|TRBV4-1
CASSQTGTGGRREKLFF
>.|TRBV29-1
CSVLTAIHNYGYTF
>.|TRBV28
CASSLGHETQYF
>.|TRBV29-1
CSVGHRVDGELFF
>.|TRBV7-2
CASSPRTGPFIPLHF